The 10 T cell receptor beta chains given below trace back to one sample, sequenced in a study of control samples from healthy donors and cancer patients. Assay: immunoSEQ multiplex PCR; the TCRdb copy retains only in-frame clones and omits some. Seen here are about 98,000 clones, about four fifths observed once, and the top ten hold roughly 2%. Sequencing was carried out using blood. The receptors here all came from a man between 60 and 75 years old in good health.

The chain carries TRBV7-7 and TRBJ2-7; 8 nucleotides line up with TRBD1. Germline assignment: CDR1 SSHAT and CDR2 FNYEAQ (reference sequence). V was pared by 0 bases and J by 3 bases, with 4 bases of the junction left unmatched. The CDR3 is 15 residues long. The CDR3 loop is CASSLASGQGYEQYF. In DNA form, the CDR3 reads TGTGCCAGCAGCTTAGCCTCAGGACAGGGCTACGAGCAGTACTTC.

The genes are TRBV11-2 and TRBJ1-5; no firm D call. The CDR3 covers 15 residues. Germline CDR1 reads SGHAT; CDR2 reads FQNNGV. Trimming shortened V by 1 base and J by 0 bases, and 7 bases separated the two germline ends. CDR3 loop: CASSLGENSNQPQHF. The CDR3 nucleotides are TGTGCCAGCAGCTTAGGGGAGAATAGCAATCAGCCCCAGCATTTT.

This clone was counted between two and nine times. The V call is TRBV27, the J call TRBJ1-5; D is undetermined. Per germline, CDR1 MNHEY and CDR2 SMNVEV (reference sequence). The CDR3 loop spans 12 amino acids. The V end was cut by 4 bases, the J end by 4 bases, with 5 bases between. CDR3 loop: CASSSVNQPQHF. The CDR3 bases are TGTGCCAGCAGTTCGGTGAATCAGCCCCAGCATTTT.

The chain recombines TRBV9 with TRBJ2-2; D unclear. Trimming took off 3 bases at V and 4 bases at J, with 13 bases between the two ends. CDR3 size: 15 residues. The germline gives CDR1 SGDLS, CDR2 YYNGEE. The CDR3 reads CASSDPLDATGELFF. The CDR3 region has the DNA TGTGCCAGCAGCGACCCTTTAGATGCCACCGGGGAGCTGTTTTTT.

This clone was recorded a few times. The gene calls are TRBV11-2 and TRBJ2-3, with unresolved D. The germline V and J ends were trimmed by 4 bases and 2 bases, with 10 bases remaining between them. CDR1 and CDR2 from the germline V gene are SGHAT and FQNNGV. The CDR3 length is 14 residues. This CDR3 is CASSSGLHTDTQYF. CDR3 DNA sequence: TGTGCCAGCAGCTCCGGGCTTCACACAGATACGCAGTATTTT. The whole variable domain, filled in from reference TRBV11-2 and TRBJ2-3, reads EAGVAQSPRYKIIEKRQSVAFWCNPISGHATLYWYQQILGQGPKLLIQFQNNGVVDDSQLPKDRFSAERLKGVDSTLKIQPAKLEDSAVYLCASSSGLHTDTQYFGPGTRLTVL.

The V call is TRBV25-1, the J call TRBJ1-2; a weak D match, TRBD1 (5 bases). CDR1 and CDR2 from the germline V gene are MGHDK and SYGVNS. V lost 6 bases and J 8 bases, leaving 16 bases between the germline ends. The CDR3 totals 13 residues. The CDR3 DNA reads as TGTGCCAGCAGGGGGTCGGGGCCCGTAGGCTACACCTTC. Protein: CASRGSGPVGYTF.

The J gene is TRBJ1-4, the V gene TRBV19; no firm D call. The germline CDR1 and CDR2 sequences are LNHDA and SQIVND (reference sequence). The V and J ends lost 5 bases and 8 bases respectively, with 15 bases between them. The CDR3 extends over 14 amino acids. In DNA, the CDR3 is TGTGCCAGTAGTCCCTTGGGAAGACACGAAAAACTGTTTTTT. Translating gives CASSPLGRHEKLFF. The whole variable domain, filled in from reference TRBV19 and TRBJ1-4, reads DGGITQSPKYLFRKEGQNVTLSCEQNLNHDAMYWYRQDPGQGLRLIYYSQIVNDFQKGDIAEGYSVSREKKESFPLTVTSAQKNPTAFYLCASSPLGRHEKLFFGSGTQLSVL.

The chain employs TRBV2 and TRBJ2-7; 9 bases agree with TRBD2. CDR1 and CDR2 (germline): SNHLY, FYNNEI. The CDR3 length is 14 residues. Germline trimming cut 7 bases from V and 4 bases from J; bases unmatched to any gene: 8. Written as DNA, the CDR3 is TGTGCCAGCAACGCACTAGCGGGTCTATACGAGCAGTACTTC. It yields the protein CASNALAGLYEQYF.

This clone was seen only once. V gene TRBV3-1 (or the pseudogene TRBV3-2) combines with J gene TRBJ2-1; TRBD2 matches at 7 bases. J lost 7 bases, V lost 4 bases, and 4 bases had no gene match. Per germline, CDR1 LGHDT and CDR2 YNNKEL (reference sequence). The CDR3 is 13 amino acids. CDR3 in DNA: TGTGCCAGCAGCCGGGGGGGAATGAATGAGCAGTTCTTC. Translating gives CASSRGGMNEQFF.

The rearrangement joins TRBV6-6 to TRBJ2-7, with 12 bases that match TRBD2. The V gene end was trimmed by 6 bases and the J gene end by 3 bases; junction bases not matched to a gene: 6. The V gene's germline CDR1 is MNHNY and CDR2 SVGAGI (reference sequence). CDR3 length: 15 residues. CDR3 loop: CASSEGTSGYYEQYF. The CDR3 nucleotides read TGTGCCAGCAGCGAGGGGACTAGCGGGTACTACGAGCAGTACTTC.